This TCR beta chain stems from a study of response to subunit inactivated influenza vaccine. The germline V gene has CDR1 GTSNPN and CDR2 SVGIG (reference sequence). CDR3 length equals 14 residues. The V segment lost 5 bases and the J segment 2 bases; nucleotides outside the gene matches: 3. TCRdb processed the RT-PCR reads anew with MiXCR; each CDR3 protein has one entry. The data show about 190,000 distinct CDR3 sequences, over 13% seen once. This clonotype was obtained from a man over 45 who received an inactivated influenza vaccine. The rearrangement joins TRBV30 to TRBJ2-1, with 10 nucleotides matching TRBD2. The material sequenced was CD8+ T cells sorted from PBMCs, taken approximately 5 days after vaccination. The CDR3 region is CAWDTSGAYNEQFF. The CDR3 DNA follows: TGTGCCTGGGATACTAGCGGGGCCTACAATGAGCAGTTCTTC.